Listed below are T cell receptor beta chains from one sample, sequenced in a study of cytomegalovirus exposure and HLA in healthy donors. Sequencing was performed with immunoSEQ multiplex PCR; in TCRdb, only in-frame clones are kept and a portion is missing. The sample gives roughly 130,000 clones, 73% of which show up once; 2.1% is in the top ten. The sample comprised PBMCs. Every receptor here comes from a woman aged 35 to 49 in good health and CMV-seropositive. The CDR3 runs from the conserved cysteine through the conserved F or W. Each record gives: CDR3 protein, CDR3 DNA, J gene, D gene, CDR3 length, clone size, V gene. D genes are given only for firm matches. Clone size is stated in some rows and not others, as once, few, many or a class when expanded.

CDR3aa: CASSIPGDYEQYF
CDR3nt: TGTGCCAGTAGTATCCCAGGGGACTACGAGCAGTACTTC
j_gene: TRBJ2-7
d_gene: .
len: 13
abundance: .
v_gene: TRBV19

CDR3aa: CASSVADEGETQYF
CDR3nt: TGTGCCAGCAGCGTAGCGGACGAGGGAGAGACCCAGTACTTC
j_gene: TRBJ2-5
d_gene: .
len: 14
abundance: .
v_gene: TRBV9

CDR3aa: CASSQDRAYNEQFF
CDR3nt: TGTGCCAGCAGCCAAGACAGGGCCTACAATGAGCAGTTCTTC
j_gene: TRBJ2-1
d_gene: .
len: 14
abundance: .
v_gene: TRBV4-2

CDR3aa: CASRAGSYEQYF
CDR3nt: TGTGCCAGCAGGGCGGGATCCTACGAGCAGTACTTC
j_gene: TRBJ2-7
d_gene: .
len: 12
abundance: .
v_gene: TRBV27

CDR3aa: CASSPNSGSQSYEQYF
CDR3nt: TGTGCCAGCAGTCCCAATAGCGGGAGTCAATCCTACGAGCAGTACTTC
j_gene: TRBJ2-7
d_gene: TRBD2
len: 16
abundance: .
v_gene: TRBV28

CDR3aa: CASRDRDPVNTEAFF
CDR3nt: TGTGCCAGCAGGGACAGGGATCCCGTGAACACTGAAGCTTTCTTT
j_gene: TRBJ1-1
d_gene: TRBD1
len: 15
abundance: .
v_gene: TRBV2

CDR3aa: CASSFNGQGGRSYTF
CDR3nt: TGCGCCAGCAGCTTTAATGGTCAGGGCGGTAGAAGCTACACCTTC
j_gene: TRBJ1-2
d_gene: .
len: 15
abundance: .
v_gene: TRBV5-1

CDR3aa: CASSIDSMNTEAFF
CDR3nt: TGTGCCAGCAGCATCGACAGCATGAACACTGAAGCTTTCTTT
j_gene: TRBJ1-1
d_gene: .
len: 14
abundance: once
v_gene: TRBV6-5

CDR3aa: CASSRESRGAFF
CDR3nt: TGCGCCAGCAGCCGAGAGAGCCGAGGAGCTTTCTTT
j_gene: TRBJ1-1
d_gene: .
len: 12
abundance: .
v_gene: TRBV10-2

CDR3aa: CASSSWTGRREQYF
CDR3nt: TGTGCCAGCAGTTCATGGACAGGGCGGCGCGAGCAGTACTTC
j_gene: TRBJ2-7
d_gene: TRBD1
len: 14
abundance: .
v_gene: TRBV27

CDR3aa: CASSFSGETGRYNSPLHF
CDR3nt: TGTGCCAGCAGTTTCTCGGGAGAGACAGGGCGCTATAATTCACCCCTCCACTTT
j_gene: TRBJ1-6
d_gene: TRBD1
len: 18
abundance: few
v_gene: TRBV27

CDR3aa: CASRDETSGGEQFF
CDR3nt: TGTGCCAGCAGAGACGAGACTAGCGGGGGTGAGCAGTTCTTC
j_gene: TRBJ2-1
d_gene: TRBD2
len: 14
abundance: .
v_gene: TRBV2

CDR3aa: CASSLGDQPQHF
CDR3nt: TGTGCCAGCAGCTTAGGCGATCAGCCCCAGCATTTT
j_gene: TRBJ1-5
d_gene: .
len: 12
abundance: .
v_gene: TRBV7-8

CDR3aa: CASSVTVTDTQYF
CDR3nt: TGCGCCAGCAGCGTGACAGTTACAGATACGCAGTATTTT
j_gene: TRBJ2-3
d_gene: .
len: 13
abundance: few
v_gene: TRBV5-1

CDR3aa: CASSQVGDSYEQYF
CDR3nt: TGTGCCAGCAGCCAAGTAGGGGACTCCTACGAGCAGTACTTC
j_gene: TRBJ2-7
d_gene: .
len: 14
abundance: .
v_gene: TRBV14

CDR3aa: CAISPGLHTGELFF
CDR3nt: TGTGCCATCAGTCCCGGGTTACACACCGGGGAGCTGTTTTTT
j_gene: TRBJ2-2
d_gene: .
len: 14
abundance: .
v_gene: TRBV10-3

CDR3aa: CASREKDRGVNEQFF
CDR3nt: TGTGCCAGCAGGGAAAAGGACAGGGGAGTCAATGAGCAGTTCTTC
j_gene: TRBJ2-1
d_gene: TRBD1
len: 15
abundance: .
v_gene: TRBV6-6

CDR3aa: CASSLEHSMNTEAFF
CDR3nt: TGTGCCAGCAGCTTAGAACACAGTATGAACACTGAAGCTTTCTTT
j_gene: TRBJ1-1
d_gene: .
len: 15
abundance: few
v_gene: TRBV11-2

CDR3aa: CASSQVAGFSWGYTF
CDR3nt: TGCGCCAGCAGCCAAGTAGCGGGCTTCTCATGGGGCTACACCTTC
j_gene: TRBJ1-2
d_gene: .
len: 15
abundance: .
v_gene: TRBV4-3

CDR3aa: CASSILAGGGLTDTQYF
CDR3nt: TGTGCCAGTAGTATTCTAGCGGGAGGGGGTCTAACAGATACGCAGTATTTT
j_gene: TRBJ2-3
d_gene: TRBD2
len: 17
abundance: .
v_gene: TRBV19

CDR3aa: CASSPMLAKGNTEAFF
CDR3nt: TGTGCCAGCAGCCCCATGTTAGCGAAGGGGAACACTGAAGCTTTCTTT
j_gene: TRBJ1-1
d_gene: .
len: 16
abundance: .
v_gene: TRBV7-2

CDR3aa: CSVDGDRDNEQFF
CDR3nt: TGCAGCGTTGATGGCGACAGAGACAATGAGCAGTTCTTC
j_gene: TRBJ2-1
d_gene: .
len: 13
abundance: .
v_gene: TRBV29-1